The subject of this entry is one TCR beta chain. As yet, its antigen is unknown. The data were obtained in a study of cytomegalovirus exposure and HLA in healthy donors. Points from the study as a whole: Most TCR sequences were rare, but some public TCRs occurred in many donors. Cytomegalovirus status was reportedly diagnosed by the classifier with high sensitivity and specificity. Overall, around 160 TCR beta chains were annotated as cytomegalovirus-associated.

Between the trimmed V and J ends, which lost 2 bases and 3 bases, there was a span of 12 bases. This CDR3 is 14 amino acids long. From germline, CDR1 is SGHRS and CDR2 YFSETQ. Method: immunoSEQ multiplex PCR; TCRdb's copy keeps in-frame clones and lacks some. The repertoire has about 190,000 clones, about 80% of them found once; the top ten carry 2.5% to 3.5%. The TCR was taken from a woman aged 18-35 years in good health and CMV-seropositive. The rearrangement joins TRBV5-1 to TRBJ2-7, with D possibly matching TRBD1 (6 bases). Sequenced: PBMCs. The CDR3 loop reads CASSFKGGYYEQYF. In nucleotides, the CDR3 is TGCGCCAGCAGCTTCAAAGGGGGATACTACGAGCAGTACTTC.